Listed below are T cell receptor beta chains from one sample, sequenced in a study of spatial heterogeneity in lung cancer. TCRdb ran MiXCR on the 5' RACE reads and lists one entry per CDR3 protein. Of about 7,200 distinct CDR3 sequences detected, over 8.5% appear once; the ten largest clones hold roughly 10%. The sequences come from lung tumor tissue, collected at surgery. Every receptor here comes from a female donor with early-stage non-small cell lung cancer. Each CDR3 is given with its conserved first and last residue. Fields, in order: D gene, V gene, J gene, clone size, CDR3 DNA, CDR3 protein. The D gene is left open where the match is weak. Clone size is given for some rows only: seen once, a few or many times, or a class if the clone is expanded.

d_gene: TRBD2
v_gene: TRBV19
j_gene: TRBJ2-5
abundance: .
CDR3nt: TGTGCCAGTAGTATTTCCAGCGGGGGGGCGCTTGAGACCCAGTACTTC
CDR3aa: CASSISSGGALETQYF

d_gene: .
v_gene: TRBV20-1
j_gene: TRBJ2-1
abundance: few
CDR3nt: TGCAGTGCTGACCTGCCAAACAATGAGCAGTTCTTC
CDR3aa: CSADLPNNEQFF

d_gene: .
v_gene: TRBV3-2
j_gene: TRBJ2-3
abundance: few
CDR3nt: TGTGCCAGCAGCCAAGAAAGGGGACAGAACACAGATACGCAGTATTTT
CDR3aa: CASSQERGQNTDTQYF

d_gene: TRBD2
v_gene: TRBV20-1
j_gene: TRBJ2-1
abundance: few
CDR3nt: TGCAGTGCCACCTCTAGCGGGGGGGCCATTGAGCAGTTCTTC
CDR3aa: CSATSSGGAIEQFF

d_gene: .
v_gene: TRBV7-3
j_gene: TRBJ2-3
abundance: .
CDR3nt: TGTGCCAGCAGCTCTCGGGGGATCCGGCCGCAGTATTTT
CDR3aa: CASSSRGIRPQYF

d_gene: .
v_gene: TRBV10-3
j_gene: TRBJ2-5
abundance: many
CDR3nt: TGTGCCATCGGGACGGTGGGAATGGGAGAGACCCAGTACTTC
CDR3aa: CAIGTVGMGETQYF

d_gene: .
v_gene: TRBV6-1
j_gene: TRBJ1-5
abundance: .
CDR3nt: TGTGCCAGCAGTGCACATCAGGTGGGCGATGGCAATCAGCCCCAGCATTTT
CDR3aa: CASSAHQVGDGNQPQHF

d_gene: .
v_gene: TRBV12-3/TRBV12-4
j_gene: TRBJ1-1
abundance: few
CDR3nt: TGTGCCAGCAGCCGCAGGGCGGGCATTATCACTGAAGCTTTCTTT
CDR3aa: CASSRRAGIITEAFF

d_gene: .
v_gene: TRBV7-8
j_gene: TRBJ2-1
abundance: .
CDR3nt: TGTGCCAGCAGCTTAGTGGTAGCGGAACTCTACAATGAGCAGTTCTTC
CDR3aa: CASSLVVAELYNEQFF

d_gene: .
v_gene: TRBV18
j_gene: TRBJ2-7
abundance: few
CDR3nt: TGTGCCAGCTCTCCAGTTGGGGGGTACGAGCAGTACTTC
CDR3aa: CASSPVGGYEQYF